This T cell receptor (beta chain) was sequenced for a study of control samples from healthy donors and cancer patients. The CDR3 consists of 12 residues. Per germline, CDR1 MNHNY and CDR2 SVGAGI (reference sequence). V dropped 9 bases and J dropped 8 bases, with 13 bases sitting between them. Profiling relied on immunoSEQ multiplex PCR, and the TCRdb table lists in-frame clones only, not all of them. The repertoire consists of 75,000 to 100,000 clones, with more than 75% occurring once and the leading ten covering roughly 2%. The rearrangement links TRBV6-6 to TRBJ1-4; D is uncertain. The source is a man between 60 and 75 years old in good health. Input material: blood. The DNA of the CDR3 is TGTGCCAGGCCCCGTCCGGCCGAAAAACTGTTTTTT. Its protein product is CARPRPAEKLFF.